One and the same sample provided the 10 T cell receptor beta chains below, sequenced in a study of cytomegalovirus exposure and HLA in healthy donors. PCR employed 60 Vbeta and 13 Jbeta primers. Only in-frame clones appear in the TCRdb table, and some are missing; sequencing was by immunoSEQ multiplex PCR. The ten top clones account for roughly 7.4%, within a sample of about 78,000 clones. Sample: PBMCs. The origin of the receptors is a female donor in good health and CMV-seropositive.

The chain has TRBV5-1 and TRBJ2-1; D not resolved. CDR1 and CDR2 from the germline V gene are SGHRS and YFSETQ. The ends were cut back, 4 bases at V and 7 bases at J, with 6 bases in the middle. The CDR3 is made up of 11 amino acids. The CDR3 spells CASSGLNEQFF. The CDR3 DNA sequence: TGCGCCAGCAGCGGGCTTAATGAGCAGTTCTTC. The full variable domain, rest sourced from reference TRBV5-1 and TRBJ2-1, is KAGVTQTPRYLIKTRGQQVTLSCSPISGHRSVSWYQQTPGQGLQFLFEYFSETQRNKGNFPGRFSGRQFSNSRSEMNVSTLELGDSALYLCASSGLNEQFFGPGTRLTVL.

The V and J genes are TRBV28 and TRBJ2-3, with D perhaps matching TRBD2 (6 bases). Deletions cut 6 bases from V and 2 bases from J, with 9 bases between. The CDR3 is 13 amino acids. In germline, CDR1 is MDHEN, CDR2 SYDVKM. CDR3 sequence (DNA): TGTGCCAGCAGGGGGACTCCCACAGATACGCAGTATTTT. Protein product: CASRGTPTDTQYF.

The chain combines TRBV5-4 with TRBJ1-2; tentative D call: TRBD1 (5 bases). The ends were cut back, 2 bases at V and 4 bases at J, with 12 bases in the middle. This CDR3 is 14 amino acids long. Germline CDR1 and CDR2: SGHNT and YYREEE (reference sequence). This CDR3 reads CASSLPRQFYGYTF. The CDR3 DNA reads TGTGCCAGCAGCTTACCGCGACAGTTCTATGGCTACACCTTC.

V gene TRBV5-1 combines with J gene TRBJ2-2; possibly TRBD2 for D (5 bases). V shed 0 bases and J shed 5 bases, with 20 bases lying between them. This CDR3 region has 18 residues. From germline, CDR1 is SGHRS and CDR2 YFSETQ. CDR3 DNA: TGCGCCAGCAGCTTGGGAGGTATTAGGAGGTCAGGAACCGGGGAGCTGTTTTTT. The encoded protein is CASSLGGIRRSGTGELFF.

The gene calls are TRBV7-3 and TRBJ2-1; D may be TRBD1 (6 bases). Per the germline V gene, CDR1 is SGHTA and CDR2 is FQGTGA. This CDR3 contains 14 residues. V was shortened by 1 base and J by 4 bases, with 8 bases between the two germline ends. The CDR3 reads CASSLMDSYNEQFF. In DNA, the CDR3 is TGTGCCAGCAGCTTAATGGACAGTTACAATGAGCAGTTCTTC.

Worth noting for this clone: An end of the junction does not agree with germline; a read error may underlie this. Other DNA sequences in the sample encode the same CDR3. The rearrangement uses TRBV27 and TRBJ1-6; 7 bases map to TRBD1. Germline lookup yields CDR1 MNHEY and CDR2 SMNVEV (reference sequence). This CDR3 comprises 16 residues. The CDR3 sequence: CASSSRRQGGNSPLHF. CDR3 in DNA: TGTGCCAGCAGTTCCCGTAGACAGGGAGGCAATTCACCCCTACACTTT.

The gene calls are TRBV5-8 and TRBJ1-2; D uncertain. This CDR3 contains 12 residues. The germline CDR1 and CDR2 sequences are SGHTS and YDEGEE. V was shortened by 4 bases and J by 4 bases, with 8 bases between the two germline ends. CDR3 coding DNA: TGTGCCAGCAGCGAGGTGGGCTATGGCTACACCTTC. This translates into CASSEVGYGYTF.

The genes are TRBV9 and TRBJ1-1, with 8 nucleotides matching TRBD1. V trimming: 1 base; J trimming: 2 bases; junction bases outside the gene matches: 7. The CDR3 extends over 16 amino acids. CDR1 is SGDLS, CDR2 YYNGEE, per germline. CDR3 coding DNA: TGTGCCAGCAGCGTACTATCTGGACAGGGTAACACTGAAGCTTTCTTT. Encoded protein: CASSVLSGQGNTEAFF.

This chain connects TRBV9 to TRBJ2-7; 7 bases match TRBD2. The trim removed 4 bases at V and 3 bases at J, leaving 10 bases unmatched. The CDR3 covers 15 residues. Germline loops: CDR1 SGDLS, CDR2 YYNGEE. The CDR3 region is CASSPREGRGYEQYF. The CDR3 bases are TGTGCCAGCAGCCCCCGAGAAGGGAGGGGCTACGAGCAGTACTTC.

The chain is built from TRBV7-8 and TRBJ2-1; the match to TRBD2 covers 7 bases. The CDR3 extends over 16 amino acids. Germline CDR1 reads SGHVS; CDR2 reads FQNEAQ. Trimming cost V 2 bases and J 10 bases; bases outside gene matches: 14. The CDR3 is CASSLTLGTTNGEQFF. The CDR3 region has the DNA TGTGCCAGCAGCTTAACGCTCGGGACTACCAACGGAGAGCAGTTCTTC.